Listed below are T cell receptor beta chains from one sample, sequenced in a study of T cell repertoires in cytomegalovirus infection. In TCRdb, the reads were re-called with MiXCR into one record per CDR3 protein. The sample consists of hundreds of thousands of distinct CDR3 sequences, about 33% of them appearing once. No antigen has been assigned to these receptors. Material: cultured PBMCs, obtained from culture after CMV antigen stimulation. The receptors shown here come from a human donor in good health (CMV status not recorded). Some clones in this sample may be carry-over from other donors' samples. Both conserved end residues are part of each CDR3. D genes are given only for firm matches. Clone size is given for some rows only: seen once, a few or many times, or a class if the clone is expanded.

J gene,clone size,D gene,V gene,CDR3 DNA,CDR3 protein
TRBJ1-2,-,-,TRBV20-1,TGCAGTGCTCAAGTCGAGGTGATGCGTGGCTACACCTTC,CSAQVEVMRGYTF
TRBJ2-7,few,TRBD1,TRBV4-1,TGCGCCAGCAGCCGGGAGGACAGGGAATACGAGCAGTACTTC,CASSREDREYEQYF
TRBJ2-7,-,TRBD1,TRBV6-6,TGTGCCAGCGTAAAATGGGCCCTCCAGGGGGACGAGCAGTACTTC,CASVKWALQGDEQYF
TRBJ1-1,few,TRBD1,TRBV28,TGTGCCAGCAGTTCGACAGGGGCCGCTAACACTGAAGCTTTCTTT,CASSSTGAANTEAFF
TRBJ2-4,many,-,TRBV7-2,TGTGCCAGCAGCTCACCTACGCCTTCGGGGTCCAAAAACATTCAGTACTTC,CASSSPTPSGSKNIQYF
TRBJ1-6,once,-,TRBV9,TGTGCCAGCAGCCCCGAGGGTTCACCCCTCCACTTT,CASSPEGSPLHF
TRBJ1-4,-,-,TRBV4-1,TGCGCCAGCAGCCAAGATTCCCCCCGCGGGCCTAATGAAAAACTGTTTTTT,CASSQDSPRGPNEKLFF
TRBJ1-5,-,-,TRBV6-8,TGTGCCAGCAGGACCGGCGCAGGACAGCCCCAGCATTTT,CASRTGAGQPQHF
TRBJ1-1,-,-,TRBV4-2,TGTGCCAGCAGCCAAGATGGTGGGTGGTCTGAAGCTTTCTTT,CASSQDGGWSEAFF
TRBJ2-3,-,-,TRBV4-2,TGTGCCAGCAGCCAAGCCCAAGGCAGCCGGAGCACAGATACGCAGTATTTT,CASSQAQGSRSTDTQYF
TRBJ2-5,-,-,TRBV15,TGTGCCACCAGCAGATTAAACAGGGTCGGCGAGACCCAGTACTTC,CATSRLNRVGETQYF
TRBJ2-3,-,-,TRBV6-2/TRBV6-3,TGTGCCAGCAGCCCCTGGACCGACGGCACAGATACGCAGTATTTT,CASSPWTDGTDTQYF
TRBJ1-1,many,-,TRBV7-2,TGTGCCAGCAGCCAACCCCCGGGAACTGAAGCTTTCTTT,CASSQPPGTEAFF
TRBJ1-2,few,TRBD1,TRBV12-3/TRBV12-4,TGTGCCAGCAGCTCAGTACCGGGACAGGGAAGCTATGGCTACACCTTC,CASSSVPGQGSYGYTF